Listed here are 30 T cell receptor beta chains from one sample, sequenced in a study of shared clonotypes between healthy human individuals. Positively selected for CCR7, the CD45RO-negative cells used as naive CD8 cells excluded terminally differentiated effector memory CD45RA+ cells. Assay used: immunoSEQ multiplex PCR; TCRdb lists only in-frame clones, some missing. The sample consists of about 1,800,000 clones, around 96% of them appearing once. Sequencing was carried out using naive CD8+ T cells sorted from blood. All receptors come from a man aged 18-30 years in good health.

The chain is built from TRBV4-1 and TRBJ2-2, with D unresolved. This CDR3 has 16 residues. V lost 1 base and J lost 4, with 13 bases in between. CDR1 is MGHRA, CDR2 YSYEKL, per germline. CDR3 sequence (DNA): TGCGCCAGCAGCCAAGTCGGTCCAAGTCCCACCGGGGAGCTGTTTTTT. Its protein is CASSQVGPSPTGELFF.

The chain employs TRBV11-2 and TRBJ2-7; D unresolved. V was trimmed by 1 base and J by 0 bases, leaving 7 bases between them. Germline V lookup: CDR1 SGHAT, CDR2 FQNNGV. This CDR3 is 14 amino acids long. The CDR3 here is CASSLVYTSYEQYF. CDR3 sequence (DNA): TGTGCCAGCAGCTTAGTTTACACCTCCTACGAGCAGTACTTC.

The gene calls are TRBV13 and TRBJ1-1; 7 bases line up with TRBD1. V gave up 3 bases and J gave up 6 bases; unmatched junction bases: 4. Germline CDR1 PRHDT, CDR2 FYEKMQ (reference sequence). The length of the CDR3 is 13 residues. As DNA, the CDR3 is TGTGCCAGCAGCTTTACAGGGGCCCCTGAAGCTTTCTTT. As protein: CASSFTGAPEAFF.

The chain employs TRBV6-5 and TRBJ2-1; D gene ambiguous. V was trimmed by 2 bases and J by 0 bases, leaving 8 bases between them. The germline gives CDR1 MNHEY, CDR2 SVGAGI. There are 15 residues in the CDR3. CDR3 protein: CASSYTRSSYNEQFF. CDR3 nucleotides: TGTGCCAGCAGTTACACTCGGAGCTCCTACAATGAGCAGTTCTTC.

V and J are TRBV6-5 and TRBJ2-3; 12 bases fit TRBD2. Trimming cost V 4 bases and J 2 bases; bases outside gene matches: 4. The germline V gene has CDR1 MNHEY and CDR2 SVGAGI. The CDR3 is 16 residues long. CDR3 sequence reads: CASSLGLAGLTDTQYF. The CDR3 region has the DNA TGTGCCAGCAGTTTAGGACTAGCGGGGCTCACAGATACGCAGTATTTT.

The V gene is TRBV14, the J gene TRBJ2-1; D gene unclear. This CDR3 has 12 residues. Germline loops: CDR1 SGHDN, CDR2 FVKESK. The V end was cut by 1 base, the J end by 6 bases, with 4 bases between. CDR3 in amino acids: CASSQVGNEQFF. CDR3 DNA sequence: TGTGCCAGCAGCCAAGTCGGCAATGAGCAGTTCTTC.

The genes are TRBV29-1 and TRBJ2-7; 9 bases line up with TRBD1. CDR1 is SQVTM, CDR2 ANQGSEA, per germline. V gave up 0 bases and J gave up 3 bases; unmatched junction bases: 9. The CDR3 contains 16 residues. CDR3 protein: CSVEDLIGTGSYEQYF. The CDR3 DNA sequence: TGCAGCGTTGAAGATCTTATCGGGACAGGGAGCTACGAGCAGTACTTC.

This chain connects TRBV10-2 to TRBJ2-7, with D possibly being TRBD2 (5 bases). Trimming removed 7 bases at V and 2 bases at J, with 6 bases between. The germline V gene encodes CDR1 WSHSY and CDR2 SAAADI. This CDR3 is 11 amino acids long. DNA for the CDR3: TGCGCCAGCAAACTAGCCTACGAGCAGTACTTC. It encodes CASKLAYEQYF.

The chain has TRBV13 and TRBJ2-7, with D tentatively TRBD2 (5 bases). Between the trimmed V and J ends, which lost 1 base and 0 bases, there was a span of 13 bases. The germline gives CDR1 PRHDT, CDR2 FYEKMQ (reference sequence). The CDR3 spans 16 residues. The CDR3 region has the DNA TGTGCCAGCAGCTTAGTAGGGAGTGATAGCTCCTACGAGCAGTACTTC. The encoded protein is CASSLVGSDSSYEQYF.

This clone was seen a single time. The rearrangement uses TRBV21-1 and TRBJ1-1; the table's D gene call, TRBD1, was not cross checked with the DNA. TRBV21-1 is listed as a pseudogene. The length of the CDR3 is 15 residues. In DNA, the CDR3 is TGTGCCAGCAGCAAATGGGACACCATGAACACTGAAGCTTTCTTT. This encodes CASSKWDTMNTEAFF.

The rearrangement uses TRBV5-1 and TRBJ2-7; no clear D gene. Trimming pared 0 bases from V and 3 bases from J, leaving 16 bases between. CDR1 and CDR2 (germline): SGHRS, YFSETQ. The CDR3 has 16 residues. CDR3: CASSLGQVESLYEQYF. The CDR3 DNA reads TGCGCCAGCAGCTTGGGTCAGGTTGAATCCCTCTACGAGCAGTACTTC.

V and J are TRBV5-4 and TRBJ2-7; no clear D gene. Germline CDR1 and CDR2: SGHNT and YYREEE (reference sequence). V lost 5 bases, J lost 2 bases, and 8 bases lay in between. This CDR3 has 12 amino acids. The CDR3 DNA reads TGTGCCAGCAGTCCTAACCCCTACGAGCAGTACTTC. Protein product: CASSPNPYEQYF.

This clone was recorded only once. This chain uses TRBV5-1 with TRBJ2-2; TRBD2 is a possible D gene (6 bases). The CDR3 extends over 17 amino acids. V shed 1 base and J shed 2 bases, with 15 bases lying between them. The germline V gene has CDR1 SGHRS and CDR2 YFSETQ. The CDR3 region is CASSLWAGRINTGELFF. CDR3 in DNA: TGCGCCAGCAGCTTGTGGGCGGGACGGATTAACACCGGGGAGCTGTTTTTT.

V and J are TRBV5-4 and TRBJ2-5; 7 bases match TRBD2. Losses at the gene ends were 5 bases for V and 5 bases for J; bases not matched to a gene: 12. The germline V gene has CDR1 SGHNT and CDR2 YYREEE (reference sequence). The CDR3 totals 15 residues. DNA of the CDR3: TGTGCCAGCAGGTTGTGGGGGGGAGTCGGCGAGACCCAGTACTTC. Its protein product is CASRLWGGVGETQYF. The variable domain in full, completed from reference TRBV5-4 and TRBJ2-5, reads ETGVTQSPTHLIKTRGQQVTLRCSSQSGHNTVSWYQQALGQGPQFIFQYYREEENGRGNFPPRFSGLQFPNYSSELNVNALELDDSALYLCASRLWGGVGETQYFGPGTRLLVL.

The J gene is TRBJ2-2, the V gene TRBV18; D is possibly TRBD1 (6 bases). CDR3 length equals 16 residues. Germline loops: CDR1 KGHSH, CDR2 LQKENI. The V end was cut by 2 bases, the J end by 1 base, with 11 bases between. The CDR3 DNA reads as TGTGCCAGCTCACCAACCGACAGGCAGAACACCGGGGAGCTGTTTTTT. Translating it yields CASSPTDRQNTGELFF.

This chain uses TRBV5-1 with TRBJ2-2, with D possibly matching TRBD2 (5 bases). With 0 bases removed from V and 3 bases from J, the gap between germline ends came to 9 bases. This CDR3 has 15 amino acids. Looked up from germline, CDR1 is SGHRS and CDR2 is YFSETQ. The CDR3: CASSLGVGDTGELFF. The CDR3 DNA is TGCGCCAGCAGCTTGGGCGTGGGAGACACCGGGGAGCTGTTTTTT.

This rearrangement joins TRBV5-4 to TRBJ2-2; 11 nucleotides match TRBD2. CDR1 is SGHNT, CDR2 YYREEE, per germline (reference sequence). V lost 3 bases and J lost 2; bases outside the gene matches: 6. The CDR3 totals 17 residues. The CDR3 sequence is CASSWGTSGLNTGELFF. As DNA, the CDR3 is TGTGCCAGCAGCTGGGGGACTAGCGGACTTAACACCGGGGAGCTGTTTTTT.

The rearrangement links TRBV27 to TRBJ2-1; 8 bases are a match to TRBD2. Trimming at V came to 4 bases and at J to 3 bases, leaving 8 bases not matched to a gene. The CDR3 sequence is 16 residues long. The V gene's germline CDR1 is MNHEY and CDR2 SMNVEV (reference sequence). The chain's CDR3 is CASSSIPSGHYNEQFF. In nucleotides, the CDR3 is TGTGCCAGCAGTTCCATCCCTAGCGGGCACTACAATGAGCAGTTCTTC.

The V gene is TRBV7-3, the J gene TRBJ2-1; D perhaps matches TRBD1 (5 bases). V was pared by 4 bases and J by 2 bases, with 12 bases between. Germline V lookup: CDR1 SGHTA, CDR2 FQGTGA. The CDR3 has 15 residues. The DNA of the CDR3 is TGTGCCAGCAGCTATGGCAGGGCCACCTACAATGAGCAGTTCTTC. It yields the protein CASSYGRATYNEQFF. Full variable domain (rest looked up from reference TRBV7-3 and TRBJ2-1): GAGVSQTPSNKVTEKGKYVELRCDPISGHTALYWYRQSLGQGPEFLIYFQGTGAADDSGLPNDRFFAVRPEGSVSTLKIQRTERGDSAVYLCASSYGRATYNEQFFGPGTRLTVL.

The V and J genes are TRBV28 and TRBJ1-2, with D unresolved. Germline assignment: CDR1 MDHEN and CDR2 SYDVKM. This CDR3 has 12 amino acids. The V and J ends lost 3 bases and 5 bases respectively, with 7 bases between them. This CDR3 reads CASSFDGYGYTF. CDR3 nucleotide sequence: TGTGCCAGCAGTTTTGACGGATATGGCTACACCTTC.

V is TRBV27 and J is TRBJ2-7; possibly TRBD1 for D (6 bases). Germline-derived CDR1 and CDR2 are MNHEY and SMNVEV (reference sequence). The CDR3 totals 12 residues. Trimming cost V 9 bases and J 3 bases, with 12 bases left between them. CDR3: CASISDSYEQYF. The CDR3 DNA sequence: TGTGCCAGTATTTCGGACAGCTACGAGCAGTACTTC.

The chain recombines TRBV6-5 with TRBJ1-2; 7 nucleotides agree with TRBD1. The junction had 4 bases not matched to a gene; V was cut back by 0 bases and J by 6 bases. Germline CDR1 reads MNHEY; CDR2 reads SVGAGI. The CDR3 is 14 residues long. Written as DNA, the CDR3 is TGTGCCAGCAGTTACTCCGACAGGGACCATGGCTACACCTTC. It is translated as CASSYSDRDHGYTF.

The chain couples TRBV7-9 to TRBJ2-5; D might be TRBD1 or TRBD2, each matching 5 bases. V lost 5 bases to trimming and J lost 1 base, with 11 bases between them. This CDR3 has 14 residues. The V gene's germline CDR1 is SEHNR and CDR2 FQNEAQ (reference sequence). The CDR3 region is CASSRGLGQETQYF. In nucleotides, the CDR3 is TGTGCCAGCAGCCGGGGCCTGGGCCAAGAGACCCAGTACTTC.

This chain links TRBV30 with TRBJ2-7; no reliable D call. The CDR3 runs 11 residues. The V and J ends lost 0 bases and 9 bases respectively, with 9 bases between them. The germline V gene has CDR1 GTSNPN and CDR2 SVGIG (reference sequence). CDR3 amino acids: CAWSVANGQYF. CDR3 DNA: TGTGCCTGGAGTGTGGCAAATGGGCAGTACTTC.

The chain is built from TRBV5-1 and TRBJ1-6, with TRBD1 identical over 12 bases. This CDR3 has 16 amino acids. Germline values: CDR1 SGHRS, CDR2 YFSETQ. V trimming: 4 bases; J trimming: 11 bases; junction bases outside the gene matches: 10. CDR3 amino acids: CASSEVGTGGEAPLHF. CDR3 coding DNA: TGCGCCAGCAGCGAAGTTGGGACAGGGGGCGAGGCACCCCTCCACTTT.

The V and J genes are TRBV6-5 and TRBJ2-5, with a tentative D call TRBD1 (5 bases). CDR1 and CDR2 from the germline V gene are MNHEY and SVGAGI. The CDR3 is made up of 12 amino acids. With 7 bases removed from V and 3 bases from J, the gap between germline ends came to 9 bases. The CDR3 nucleotides are TGTGCCAGCACAGGGAAAGAAGAGACCCAGTACTTC. It yields the protein CASTGKEETQYF.

This chain connects TRBV2 to TRBJ2-7; possibly TRBD2 for D (6 bases). Between the trimmed V and J ends, which lost 4 bases and 5 bases, there was a span of 12 bases. CDR1 is SNHLY, CDR2 FYNNEI, per germline. CDR3 size: 13 residues. CDR3 in DNA: TGTGCCAGCAGTGCCTTAACTAGCAACGAGCAGTACTTC. This encodes CASSALTSNEQYF.

This clone was counted a single time. The rearrangement uses TRBV6-5 and TRBJ2-1, with D perhaps matching TRBD1 (6 bases). The CDR3 loop spans 14 amino acids. Germline loops: CDR1 MNHEY, CDR2 SVGAGI. Trimming left V 3 bases short and J 6 bases short, with 12 bases between. The CDR3 DNA follows: TGTGCCAGCAGTTATCTTACAGGGTTCAATGAGCAGTTCTTC. Translating it yields CASSYLTGFNEQFF.

The rearrangement uses TRBV6-1 and TRBJ1-1; TRBD1 matches at 9 bases. J gave up 11 bases and V 1 base, and 11 bases lay outside the gene matches. Looked up from germline, CDR1 is MNHNS and CDR2 is SASEGT. The CDR3 sequence is 15 residues long. This chain's CDR3 is CASSEDPGTGYTAFF. CDR3 coding DNA: TGTGCCAGCAGTGAAGACCCCGGGACAGGGTATACGGCTTTCTTT.

This clone was detected only once. The chain carries TRBV9 and TRBJ2-3; TRBD2 matches 9 bases. The length of the CDR3 is 19 residues. CDR1 is SGDLS, CDR2 YYNGEE, per germline. V was pared by 3 bases and J by 3 bases, with 17 bases of the junction left unmatched. CDR3 in DNA: TGTGCCAGCAGCGCCCAAACTAGCGGGCACTATATCGGGACAGATACGCAGTATTTT. Translating it yields CASSAQTSGHYIGTDTQYF.